This T cell receptor beta chain was recorded in a study of cytomegalovirus exposure and HLA in healthy donors. The wider study: About 80 million unique TCRs, all from HLA-typed donors, were included in an early release of the data.

The PCR made use of 60 Vbeta and 13 Jbeta primers. Here immunoSEQ multiplex PCR was the method, and the copy in TCRdb shows in-frame clones only, minus some. Among some 150,000 clones listed, about three quarters were seen once. The CDR3 loop spans 16 amino acids. Germline CDR1 is SGHNT and CDR2 is YYREEE (reference sequence). Trimming removed 0 bases from V and 3 bases from J; junction bases left unmatched: 4. The receptor's source is a male donor in good health and CMV-seronegative. The source material was PBMCs. This rearrangement joins TRBV5-4 to TRBJ2-2; 8 nucleotides agree with TRBD2. The CDR3 loop is CASSLGRGADTGELFF. The CDR3 DNA reads as TGTGCCAGCAGCTTGGGGCGGGGGGCGGACACCGGGGAGCTGTTTTTT.